This T cell receptor beta chain came from a study of blood T cell repertoires in COVID-19. As for the study in general: Samples of COVID-19 (acute and convalescent) were obtained from the United States, Italy and Spain. PBMCs, B-cell-depleted T cells, or T cells were the source of the cDNA or gDNA that made up the material.

As originally analysed: Amplification of reference gene primers was used by the study to estimate nucleated cell counts. The method was immunoSEQ multiplex PCR; TCRdb's version includes in-frame clones alone and lacks a portion of them. V, J and clone size derive from that table, while D and trimming were established from the DNA sequence. This repertoire shows roughly 180,000 clones, 86% found once; its top ten account for 8% to 10%. This CDR3 spans 14 amino acids. After removal of 2 bases from V and 8 bases from J, the junction contained 7 bases not matched to a gene. The germline gives CDR1 MNHEY, CDR2 SMNVEV (reference sequence).

Material for sequencing was peripheral blood. The source is a man aged 55-75 years with acute or convalescent COVID-19. V gene TRBV27 combines with J gene TRBJ1-2; TRBD1 matches 8 bases. CDR3 in DNA: TGTGCCAGCAGTTTAACCCAGGGGGCGAGGGGCTACACCTTC. Protein product: CASSLTQGARGYTF.